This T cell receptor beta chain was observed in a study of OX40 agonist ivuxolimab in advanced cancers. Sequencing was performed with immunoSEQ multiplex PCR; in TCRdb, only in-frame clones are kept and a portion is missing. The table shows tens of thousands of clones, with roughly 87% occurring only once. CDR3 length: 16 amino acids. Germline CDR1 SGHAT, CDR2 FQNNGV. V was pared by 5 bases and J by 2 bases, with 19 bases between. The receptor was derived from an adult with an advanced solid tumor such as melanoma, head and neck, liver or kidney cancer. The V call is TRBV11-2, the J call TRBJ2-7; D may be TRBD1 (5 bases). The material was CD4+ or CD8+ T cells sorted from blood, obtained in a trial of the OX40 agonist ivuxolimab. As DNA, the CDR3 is TGTGCCAGCAGCACAGGACCGAAACTAACCACCTACGAGCAGTACTTC. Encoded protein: CASSTGPKLTTYEQYF.